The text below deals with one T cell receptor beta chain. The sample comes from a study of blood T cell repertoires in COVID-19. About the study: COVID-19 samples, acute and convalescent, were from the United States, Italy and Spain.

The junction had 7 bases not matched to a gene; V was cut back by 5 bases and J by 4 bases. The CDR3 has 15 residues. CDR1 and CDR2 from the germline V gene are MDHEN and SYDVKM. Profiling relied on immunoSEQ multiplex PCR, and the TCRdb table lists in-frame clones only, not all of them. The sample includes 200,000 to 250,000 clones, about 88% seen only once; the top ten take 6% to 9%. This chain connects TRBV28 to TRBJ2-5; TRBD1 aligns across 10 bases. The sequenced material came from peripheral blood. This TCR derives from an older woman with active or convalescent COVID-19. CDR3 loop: CASSPRGTGVETQYF. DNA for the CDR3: TGTGCCAGCAGTCCTCGGGGGACAGGGGTAGAGACCCAGTACTTC.